This TCR beta chain was recorded in a study of PD-1 blockade in classical Hodgkin lymphoma. Time point denoted: newly diagnosed, previously untreated cHL patient sample. The comparison group had newly diagnosed, previously untreated classical Hodgkin lymphoma. Sequenced by immunoSEQ multiplex PCR; TCRdb stores in-frame clones only, minus some. The sample has approximately 15,000 clones; 75% to 90% are singletons. Points from the study as a whole: Why the repertoires differ is still unclear, perhaps disease activity or prior therapy. Newly diagnosed patients were said to have less baseline TCR diversity than healthy donors did.

As for this clone: Its antigen is currently unknown.

With 4 bases clipped from V and 4 bases from J, the junction kept 5 bases outside the gene matches. From germline, CDR1 is MDHEN and CDR2 SYDVKM. This CDR3 is built from 15 residues. Sequenced material: peripheral blood mononuclear cells (PBMCs). The source is a human donor with classical Hodgkin lymphoma. The rearrangement uses TRBV28 and TRBJ2-3, with 10 bases matching TRBD1. The CDR3 sequence: CASSSPGQGSDTQYF. The CDR3 DNA follows: TGTGCCAGCAGTTCACCGGGACAGGGGTCAGATACGCAGTATTTT.